This entry describes one TCR beta chain. The sample belongs to a study of blood T cell repertoires in COVID-19. Authors' analysis steps: Amplifying reference gene primers gave estimates of nucleated cell counts. Libraries were prepared by immunoSEQ multiplex PCR; TCRdb keeps only in-frame clonotypes and omits some of them. For V, J and clone size, that table is used; D and trimming come from the DNA. The sample lists 120,000 or so clones, 76% seen once, with 3.8% in the top ten. The germline CDR1 and CDR2 sequences are SGDLS and YYNGEE. V was shortened by 2 bases and J by 0 bases, with 11 bases between the two germline ends. This CDR3 region has 16 residues.

Sequenced sample: peripheral blood. The TCR originated in a woman of 80 years or more with acute or convalescent COVID-19. The chain recombines TRBV9 with TRBJ1-4, with D uncertain. CDR3 sequence: CASSVEGPTTNEKLFF. The CDR3 coding sequence is TGTGCCAGCAGCGTGGAGGGCCCGACAACTAATGAAAAACTGTTTTTT.